This TCR beta chain comes out of a study of T-cell memory formation after mild COVID-19. Study-wide findings and caveats: Day 15 to 85 contractors were CD4/CD8 balanced; later expanders leaned CD4+. Pre-infection memory showed some responding clones, and this suggested that cross-reactive memory joined. Those CD4+ clones that contracted were mainly in CM and EM (CD8+ ones in EMRA).

This clonotype occurred once. What it binds is not known. The CDR3 consists of 12 residues. Trimming removed 0 bases from V and 8 bases from J, with 6 bases in between. The germline V gene has CDR1 SGHRS and CDR2 YFSETQ. Via MiXCR, TCRdb re-called the 5' RACE reads, giving one row per CDR3 protein. The sample holds around 400,000 distinct CDR3 sequences, 20% to 25% seen once. The receptor was isolated from an adult woman who had mild COVID-19 (a few samples of this study predate the infection). Cell type and time point are not known. The sequenced sample consisted of PBMCs or a T cell subset sorted from them (not recorded which). This chain uses TRBV5-1 with TRBJ2-1; D uncertain. Here the CDR3 reads CASSLGVDEQFF. CDR3 in DNA: TGCGCCAGCAGCTTGGGGGTGGATGAGCAGTTCTTC.